This T cell receptor (beta chain) was profiled in a study of CD8 T cells in ankylosing spondylitis. This clonotype was found many times. Via MiXCR, TCRdb re-called the 5' RACE reads, giving one row per CDR3 protein. The sample carries 200,000 to 300,000 distinct CDR3 sequences, roughly 10% recorded once. Sequencing used blood, either unsorted or a sorted T cell fraction (not recorded which). The receptor was derived from a male donor with ankylosing spondylitis or in good health (not recorded which).

The CDR3 sequence is CATSTPRLAGDMNTQYF. In nucleotides, the CDR3 is TGTGCCACCAGCACGCCTAGACTAGCGGGAGATATGAATACGCAGTATTTT. The chain uses TRBV15 and TRBJ2-3; 12 bases align to TRBD2. CDR1 and CDR2 from the germline V gene are LNHNV and YYDKDF (reference sequence). With V trimmed by 4 bases and J by 7 bases, 12 bases remained unmatched. This CDR3 has 17 amino acids.